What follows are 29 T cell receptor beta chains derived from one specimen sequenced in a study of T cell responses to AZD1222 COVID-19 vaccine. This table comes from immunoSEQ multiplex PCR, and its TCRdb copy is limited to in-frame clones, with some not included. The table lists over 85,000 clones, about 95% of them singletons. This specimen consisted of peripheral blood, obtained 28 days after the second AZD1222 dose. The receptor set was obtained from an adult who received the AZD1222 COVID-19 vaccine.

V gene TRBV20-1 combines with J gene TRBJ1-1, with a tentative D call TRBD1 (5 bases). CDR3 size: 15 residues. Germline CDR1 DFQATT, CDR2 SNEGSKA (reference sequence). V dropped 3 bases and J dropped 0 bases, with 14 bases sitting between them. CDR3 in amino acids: CSASLLGALNTEAFF. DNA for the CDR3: TGCAGTGCTAGTCTTTTAGGGGCCTTGAACACTGAAGCTTTCTTT.

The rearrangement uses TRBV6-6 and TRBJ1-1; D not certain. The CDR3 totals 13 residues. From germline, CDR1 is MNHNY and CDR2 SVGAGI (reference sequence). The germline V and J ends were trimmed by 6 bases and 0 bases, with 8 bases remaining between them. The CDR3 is CASSFGLNTEAFF. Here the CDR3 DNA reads TGTGCCAGCAGCTTTGGACTGAACACTGAAGCTTTCTTT.

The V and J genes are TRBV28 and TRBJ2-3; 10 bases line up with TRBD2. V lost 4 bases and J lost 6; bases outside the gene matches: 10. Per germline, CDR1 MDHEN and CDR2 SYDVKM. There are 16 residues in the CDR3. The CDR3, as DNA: TGTGCCAGCAGTTACAACAGCGGGGGGGCTTGGGATACGCAGTATTTT. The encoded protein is CASSYNSGGAWDTQYF. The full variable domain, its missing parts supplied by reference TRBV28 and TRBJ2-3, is DVKVTQSSRYLVKRTGEKVFLECVQDMDHENMFWYRQDPGLGLRLIYFSYDVKMKEKGDIPEGYSVSREKKERFSLILESASTNQTSMYLCASSYNSGGAWDTQYFGPGTRLTVL.

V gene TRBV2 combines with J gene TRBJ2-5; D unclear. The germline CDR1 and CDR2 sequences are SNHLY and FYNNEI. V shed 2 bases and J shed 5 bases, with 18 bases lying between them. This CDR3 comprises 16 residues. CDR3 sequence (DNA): TGTGCCAGCAGTGAAAAATCAGCGTCTTTGGGGGAGACCCAGTACTTC. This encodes CASSEKSASLGETQYF.

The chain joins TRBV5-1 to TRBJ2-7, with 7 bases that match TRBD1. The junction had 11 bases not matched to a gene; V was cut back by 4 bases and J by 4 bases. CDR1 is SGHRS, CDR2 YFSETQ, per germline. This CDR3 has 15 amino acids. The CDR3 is CASSHQGTDIYEQYF. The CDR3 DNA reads TGCGCCAGCAGCCACCAAGGGACAGATATATACGAGCAGTACTTC. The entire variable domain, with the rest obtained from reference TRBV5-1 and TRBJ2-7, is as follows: KAGVTQTPRYLIKTRGQQVTLSCSPISGHRSVSWYQQTPGQGLQFLFEYFSETQRNKGNFPGRFSGRQFSNSRSEMNVSTLELGDSALYLCASSHQGTDIYEQYFGPGTRLTVT.

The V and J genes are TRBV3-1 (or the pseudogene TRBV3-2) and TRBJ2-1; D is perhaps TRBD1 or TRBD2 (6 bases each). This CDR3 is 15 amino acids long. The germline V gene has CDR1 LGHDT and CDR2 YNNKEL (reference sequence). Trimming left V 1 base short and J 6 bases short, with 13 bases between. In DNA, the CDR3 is TGTGCCAGCAGCCAAGGGGGGCCGGGGGTCAATGAGCAGTTCTTC. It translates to CASSQGGPGVNEQFF.

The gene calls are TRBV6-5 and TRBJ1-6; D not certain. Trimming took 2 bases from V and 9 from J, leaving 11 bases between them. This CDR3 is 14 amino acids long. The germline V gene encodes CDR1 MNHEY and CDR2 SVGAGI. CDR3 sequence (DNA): TGTGCCAGCAGTTACGGGCCGAGTGGTTCACCCCTCCACTTT. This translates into CASSYGPSGSPLHF.

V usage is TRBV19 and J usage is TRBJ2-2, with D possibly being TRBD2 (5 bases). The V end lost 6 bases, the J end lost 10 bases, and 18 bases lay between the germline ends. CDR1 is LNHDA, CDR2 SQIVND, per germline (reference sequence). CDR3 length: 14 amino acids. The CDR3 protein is CASRLEASSAELFF. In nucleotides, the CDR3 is TGTGCCAGTAGATTGGAAGCTAGCTCCGCGGAGCTGTTTTTT.

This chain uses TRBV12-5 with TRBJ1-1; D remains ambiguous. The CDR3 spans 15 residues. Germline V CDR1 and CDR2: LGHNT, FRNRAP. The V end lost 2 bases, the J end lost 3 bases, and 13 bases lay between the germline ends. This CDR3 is CASGLWASADTEAFF. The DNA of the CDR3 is TGTGCTAGTGGTTTGTGGGCGTCAGCGGACACTGAAGCTTTCTTT. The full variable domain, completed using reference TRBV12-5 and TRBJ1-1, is DARVTQTPRHKVTEMGQEVTMRCQPILGHNTVFWYRQTMMQGLELLAYFRNRAPLDDSGMPKDRFSAEMPDATLATLKIQPSEPRDSAVYFCASGLWASADTEAFFGQGTRLTVV.

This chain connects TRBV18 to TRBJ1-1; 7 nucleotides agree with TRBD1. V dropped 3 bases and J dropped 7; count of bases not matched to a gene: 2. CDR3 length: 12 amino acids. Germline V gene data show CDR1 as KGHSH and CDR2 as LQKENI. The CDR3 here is CASSPGQIEAFF. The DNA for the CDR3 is TGTGCCAGCTCACCGGGACAGATTGAAGCTTTCTTT.

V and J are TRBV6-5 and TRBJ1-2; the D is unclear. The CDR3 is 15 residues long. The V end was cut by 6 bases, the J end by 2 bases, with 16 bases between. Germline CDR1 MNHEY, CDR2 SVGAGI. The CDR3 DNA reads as TGTGCCAGCAGCCTGGGCGGGCAGACCAACTATGGCTACACCTTC. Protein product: CASSLGGQTNYGYTF.

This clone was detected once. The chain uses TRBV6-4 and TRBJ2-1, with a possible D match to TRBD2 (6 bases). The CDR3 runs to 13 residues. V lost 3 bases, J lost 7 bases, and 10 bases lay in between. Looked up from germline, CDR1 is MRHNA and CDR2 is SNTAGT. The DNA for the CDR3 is TGTGCCAGCAGTGAGGGGGGTCTGAATGAGCAGTTCTTC. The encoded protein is CASSEGGLNEQFF.

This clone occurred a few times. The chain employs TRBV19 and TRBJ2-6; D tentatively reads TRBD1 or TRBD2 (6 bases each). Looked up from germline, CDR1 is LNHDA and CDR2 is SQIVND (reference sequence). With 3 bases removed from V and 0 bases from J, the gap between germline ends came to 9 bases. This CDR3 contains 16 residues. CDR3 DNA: TGTGCCAGTAGTATGGGGGGCAGCTCTGGGGCCAACGTCCTGACTTTC. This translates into CASSMGGSSGANVLTF.

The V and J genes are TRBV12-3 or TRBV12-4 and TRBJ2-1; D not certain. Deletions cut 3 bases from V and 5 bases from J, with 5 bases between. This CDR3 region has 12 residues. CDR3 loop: CASSFSDNEQFF. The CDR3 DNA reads TGTGCCAGCAGTTTCTCTGACAATGAGCAGTTCTTC.

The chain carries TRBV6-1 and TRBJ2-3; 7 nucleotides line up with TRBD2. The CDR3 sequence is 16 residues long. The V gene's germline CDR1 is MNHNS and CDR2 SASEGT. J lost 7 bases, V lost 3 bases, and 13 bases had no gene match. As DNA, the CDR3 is TGTGCCAGCAGTGATCCACTTGGGGGACTACCCTATACGCAGTATTTT. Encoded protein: CASSDPLGGLPYTQYF.

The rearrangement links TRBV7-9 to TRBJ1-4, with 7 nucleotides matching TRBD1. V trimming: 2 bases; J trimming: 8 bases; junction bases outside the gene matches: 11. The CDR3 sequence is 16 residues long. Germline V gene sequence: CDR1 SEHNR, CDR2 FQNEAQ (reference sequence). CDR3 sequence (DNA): TGTGCCAGCAGCTTACTGACAGGGTTCCAGGGCGAAAAACTGTTTTTT. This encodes CASSLLTGFQGEKLFF.

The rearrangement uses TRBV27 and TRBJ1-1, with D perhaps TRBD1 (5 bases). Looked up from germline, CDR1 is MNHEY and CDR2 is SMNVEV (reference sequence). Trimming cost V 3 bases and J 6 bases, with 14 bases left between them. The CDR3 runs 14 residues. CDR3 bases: TGTGCCAGCAGTTTGGCCGGAGCGGGGGCTGAAGCTTTCTTT. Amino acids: CASSLAGAGAEAFF.

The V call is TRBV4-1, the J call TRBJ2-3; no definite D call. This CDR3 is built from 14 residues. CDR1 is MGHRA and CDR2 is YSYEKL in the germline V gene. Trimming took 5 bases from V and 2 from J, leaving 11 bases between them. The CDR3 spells CASSSHTSTDTQYF. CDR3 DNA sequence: TGCGCCAGCAGCTCACATACTTCCACAGATACGCAGTATTTT.

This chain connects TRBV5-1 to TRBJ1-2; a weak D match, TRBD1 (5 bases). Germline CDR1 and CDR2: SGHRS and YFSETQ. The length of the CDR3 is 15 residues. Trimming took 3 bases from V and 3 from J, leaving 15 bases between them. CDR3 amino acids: CASSSSPGTDYGYTF. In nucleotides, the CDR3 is TGCGCCAGCAGCTCCAGCCCCGGGACGGACTATGGCTACACCTTC.

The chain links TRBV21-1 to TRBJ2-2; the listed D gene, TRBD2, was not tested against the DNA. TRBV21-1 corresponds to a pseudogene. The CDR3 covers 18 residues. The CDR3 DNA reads TGTGCCAGCACCCCCGGGGGACTGACAAACCCATTCGGCGGGGAGCTGTTTTTT. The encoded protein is CASTPGGLTNPFGGELFF.

CDR3 DNA: TGTGCCAGCAGTTACTCGGTCGGGACAGGGGCCAACGTCCTGACTTTC. Translated, it gives CASSYSVGTGANVLTF. The chain is built from TRBV6-5 and TRBJ2-6; D possibly corresponds to TRBD1 (6 bases). The CDR3 runs 16 residues. Trimming took 0 bases from V and 4 from J, leaving 10 bases between them. Germline CDR1 and CDR2: MNHEY and SVGAGI.

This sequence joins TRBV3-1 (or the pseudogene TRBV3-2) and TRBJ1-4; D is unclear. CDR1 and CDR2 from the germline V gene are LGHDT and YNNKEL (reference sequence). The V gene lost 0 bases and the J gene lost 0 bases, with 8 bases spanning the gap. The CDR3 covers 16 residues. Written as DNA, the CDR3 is TGTGCCAGCAGCCAAGATTCCCCCGCAACTAATGAAAAACTGTTTTTT. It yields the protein CASSQDSPATNEKLFF.

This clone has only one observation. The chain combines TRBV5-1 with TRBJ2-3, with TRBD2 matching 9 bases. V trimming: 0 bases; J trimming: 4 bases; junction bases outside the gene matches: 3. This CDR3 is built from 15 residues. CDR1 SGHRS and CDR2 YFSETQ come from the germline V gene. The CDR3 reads CASSLVGGRADTQYF. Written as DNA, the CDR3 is TGCGCCAGCAGCTTGGTCGGCGGGAGGGCAGATACGCAGTATTTT.

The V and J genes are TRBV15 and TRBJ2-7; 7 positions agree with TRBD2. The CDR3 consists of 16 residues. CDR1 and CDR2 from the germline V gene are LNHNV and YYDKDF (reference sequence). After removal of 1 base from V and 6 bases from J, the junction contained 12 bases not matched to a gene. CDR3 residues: CATSRVPTSSLGEQYF. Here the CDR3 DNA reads TGTGCCACCAGCAGAGTTCCGACTAGCTCATTGGGCGAGCAGTACTTC.

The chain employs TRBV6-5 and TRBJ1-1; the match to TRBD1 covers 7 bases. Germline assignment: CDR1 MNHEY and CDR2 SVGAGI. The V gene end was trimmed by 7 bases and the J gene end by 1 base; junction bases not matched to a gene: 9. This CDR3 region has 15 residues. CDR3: CASTREGQSNTEAFF. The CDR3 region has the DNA TGTGCCAGCACAAGGGAGGGACAGTCGAACACTGAAGCTTTCTTT.

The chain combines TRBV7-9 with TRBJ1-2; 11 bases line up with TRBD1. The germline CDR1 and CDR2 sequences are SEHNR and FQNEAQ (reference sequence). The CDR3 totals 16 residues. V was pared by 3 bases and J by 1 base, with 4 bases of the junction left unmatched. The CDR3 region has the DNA TGTGCCAGCAGCTTTTCGGACAGGGGGCATAACTATGGCTACACCTTC. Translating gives CASSFSDRGHNYGYTF. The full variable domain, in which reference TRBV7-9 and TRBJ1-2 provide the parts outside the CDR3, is DTGVSQNPRHKITKRGQNVTFRCDPISEHNRLYWYRQTLGQGPEFLTYFQNEAQLEKSRLLSDRFSAERPKGSFSTLEIQRTEQGDSAMYLCASSFSDRGHNYGYTFGSGTRLTVV.

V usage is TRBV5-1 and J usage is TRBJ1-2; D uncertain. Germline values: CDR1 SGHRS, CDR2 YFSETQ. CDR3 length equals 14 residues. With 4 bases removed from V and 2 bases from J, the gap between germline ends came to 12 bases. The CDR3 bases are TGCGCCAGCAGCGCTGCACAGCTAAACTATGGCTACACCTTC. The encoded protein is CASSAAQLNYGYTF.

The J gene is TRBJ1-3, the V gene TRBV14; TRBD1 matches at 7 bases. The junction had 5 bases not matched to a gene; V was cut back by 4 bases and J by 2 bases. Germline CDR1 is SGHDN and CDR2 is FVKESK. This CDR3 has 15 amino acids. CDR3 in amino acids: CASSPGTATGNTIYF. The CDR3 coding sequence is TGTGCCAGCAGCCCAGGGACAGCCACTGGAAACACCATATATTTT.

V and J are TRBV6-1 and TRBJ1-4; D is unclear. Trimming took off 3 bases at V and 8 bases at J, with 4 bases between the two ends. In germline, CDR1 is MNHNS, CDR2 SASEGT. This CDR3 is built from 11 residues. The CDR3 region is CASSDREKLFF. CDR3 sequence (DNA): TGTGCCAGCAGTGACAGGGAAAAACTGTTTTTT.